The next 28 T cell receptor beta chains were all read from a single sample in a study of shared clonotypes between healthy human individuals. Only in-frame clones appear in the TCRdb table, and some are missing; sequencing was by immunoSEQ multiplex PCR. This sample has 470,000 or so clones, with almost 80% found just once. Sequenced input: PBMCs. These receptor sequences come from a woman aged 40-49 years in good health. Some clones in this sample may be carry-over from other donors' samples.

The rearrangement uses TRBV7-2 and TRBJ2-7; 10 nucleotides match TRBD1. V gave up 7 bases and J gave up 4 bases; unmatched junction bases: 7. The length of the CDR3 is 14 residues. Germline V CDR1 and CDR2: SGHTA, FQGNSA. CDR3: CASTLTGGTYEQYF. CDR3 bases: TGTGCCAGCACCCTGACAGGGGGCACTTACGAGCAGTACTTC.

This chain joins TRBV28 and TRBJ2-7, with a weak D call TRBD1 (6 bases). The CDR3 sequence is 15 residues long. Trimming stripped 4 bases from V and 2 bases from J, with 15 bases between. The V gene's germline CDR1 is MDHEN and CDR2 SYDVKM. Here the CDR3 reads CASSSLTGYAYEQYF. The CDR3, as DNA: TGTGCCAGCAGTTCCCTCACAGGGTACGCCTACGAGCAGTACTTC.

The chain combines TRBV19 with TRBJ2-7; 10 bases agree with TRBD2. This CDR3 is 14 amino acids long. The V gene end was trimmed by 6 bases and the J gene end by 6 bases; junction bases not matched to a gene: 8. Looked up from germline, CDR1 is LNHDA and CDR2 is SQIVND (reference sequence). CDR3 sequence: CASSRLAGGGEQYF. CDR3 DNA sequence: TGTGCCAGTAGCCGCTTAGCGGGAGGTGGCGAGCAGTACTTC.

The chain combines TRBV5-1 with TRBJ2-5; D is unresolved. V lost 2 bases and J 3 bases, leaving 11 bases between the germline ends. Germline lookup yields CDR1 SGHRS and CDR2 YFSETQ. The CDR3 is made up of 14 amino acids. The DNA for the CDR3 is TGCGCCAGCAGCTTTGAGAGCTGGGAAGAGACCCAGTACTTC. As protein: CASSFESWEETQYF.

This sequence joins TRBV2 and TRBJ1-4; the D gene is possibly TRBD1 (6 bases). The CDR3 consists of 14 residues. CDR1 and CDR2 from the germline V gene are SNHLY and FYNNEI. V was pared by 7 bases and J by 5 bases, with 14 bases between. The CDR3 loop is CASNGRGVNEKLFF. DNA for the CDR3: TGTGCCAGCAACGGTAGGGGGGTCAATGAAAAACTGTTTTTT.

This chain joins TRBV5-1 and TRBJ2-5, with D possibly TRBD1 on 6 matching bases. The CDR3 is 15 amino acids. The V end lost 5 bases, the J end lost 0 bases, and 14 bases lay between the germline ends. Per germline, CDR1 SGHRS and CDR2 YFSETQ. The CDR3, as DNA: TGCGCCAGCAGAGTGAACAGGGCGGACCAAGAGACCCAGTACTTC. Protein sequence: CASRVNRADQETQYF.

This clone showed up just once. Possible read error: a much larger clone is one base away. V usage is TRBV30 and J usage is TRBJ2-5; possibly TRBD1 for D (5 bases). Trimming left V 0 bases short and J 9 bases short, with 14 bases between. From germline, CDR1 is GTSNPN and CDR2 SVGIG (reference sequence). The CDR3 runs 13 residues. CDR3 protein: CAWSVLQGGAQYF. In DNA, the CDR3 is TGTGCCTGGAGTGTACTGCAGGGTGGGGCCCAGTACTTC.

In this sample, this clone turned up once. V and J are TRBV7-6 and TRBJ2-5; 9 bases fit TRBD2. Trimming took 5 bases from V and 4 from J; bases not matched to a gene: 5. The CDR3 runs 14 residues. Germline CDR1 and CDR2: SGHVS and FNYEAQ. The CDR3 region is CASSPNSGRETQYF. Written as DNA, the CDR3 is TGTGCCAGCAGCCCCAATAGCGGGAGAGAGACCCAGTACTTC.

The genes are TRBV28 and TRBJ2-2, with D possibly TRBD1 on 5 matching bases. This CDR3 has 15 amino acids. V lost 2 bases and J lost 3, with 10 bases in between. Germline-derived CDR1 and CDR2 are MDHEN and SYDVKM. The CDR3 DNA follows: TGTGCCAGCAGTTTACCCCAGGGCGACACCGGGGAGCTGTTTTTT. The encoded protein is CASSLPQGDTGELFF.

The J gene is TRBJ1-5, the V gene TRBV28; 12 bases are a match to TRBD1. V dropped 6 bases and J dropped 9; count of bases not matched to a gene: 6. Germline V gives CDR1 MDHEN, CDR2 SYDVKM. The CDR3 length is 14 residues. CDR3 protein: CASRPGTGGPPQHF. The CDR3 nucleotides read TGTGCCAGCAGACCCGGGACAGGGGGCCCGCCCCAGCATTTT. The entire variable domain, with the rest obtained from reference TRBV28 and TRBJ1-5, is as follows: DVKVTQSSRYLVKRTGEKVFLECVQDMDHENMFWYRQDPGLGLRLIYFSYDVKMKEKGDIPEGYSVSREKKERFSLILESASTNQTSMYLCASRPGTGGPPQHFGDGTRLSIL.

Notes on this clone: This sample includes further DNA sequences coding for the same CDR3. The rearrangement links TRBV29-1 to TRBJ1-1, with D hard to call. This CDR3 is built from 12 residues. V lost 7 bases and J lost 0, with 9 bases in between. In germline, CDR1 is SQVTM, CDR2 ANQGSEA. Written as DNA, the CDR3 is TGCAGCGCCGGGCGTATGAACACTGAAGCTTTCTTT. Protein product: CSAGRMNTEAFF.

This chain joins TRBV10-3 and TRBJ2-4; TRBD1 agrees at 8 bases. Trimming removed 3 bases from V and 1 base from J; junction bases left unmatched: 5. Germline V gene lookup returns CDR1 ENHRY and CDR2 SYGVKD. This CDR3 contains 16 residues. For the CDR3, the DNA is TGTGCCATCAGTGATCCTGACAGGGGCGCCAAAAACATTCAGTACTTC. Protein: CAISDPDRGAKNIQYF.

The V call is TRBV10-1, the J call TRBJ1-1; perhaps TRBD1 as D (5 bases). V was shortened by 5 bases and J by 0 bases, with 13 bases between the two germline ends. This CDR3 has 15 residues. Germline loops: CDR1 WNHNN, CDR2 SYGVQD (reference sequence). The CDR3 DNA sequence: TGCGCCAGCAGTCAGGGCACCCGGATGAACACTGAAGCTTTCTTT. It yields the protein CASSQGTRMNTEAFF.

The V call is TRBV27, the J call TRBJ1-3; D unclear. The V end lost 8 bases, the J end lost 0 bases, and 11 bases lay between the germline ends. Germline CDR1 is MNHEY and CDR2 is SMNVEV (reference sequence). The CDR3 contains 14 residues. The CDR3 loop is CASQDRSSGNTIYF. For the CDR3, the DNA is TGTGCCAGCCAGGACCGAAGCTCTGGAAACACCATATATTTT.

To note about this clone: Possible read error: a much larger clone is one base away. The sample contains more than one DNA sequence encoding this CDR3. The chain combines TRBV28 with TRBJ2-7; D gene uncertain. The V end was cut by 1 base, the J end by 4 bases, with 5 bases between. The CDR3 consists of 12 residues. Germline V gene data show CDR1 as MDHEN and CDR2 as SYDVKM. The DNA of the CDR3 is TGTGCCAGCAGTTTATTAGCTTACGAGCAGTACTTC. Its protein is CASSLLAYEQYF.

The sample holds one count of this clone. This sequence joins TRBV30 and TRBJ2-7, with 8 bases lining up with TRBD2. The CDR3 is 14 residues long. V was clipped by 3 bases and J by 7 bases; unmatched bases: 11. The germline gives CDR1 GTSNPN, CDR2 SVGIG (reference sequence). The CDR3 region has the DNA TGTGCCTGGAGGCAACCGGGACTAGGGGGGGAGCAGTACTTC. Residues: CAWRQPGLGGEQYF.

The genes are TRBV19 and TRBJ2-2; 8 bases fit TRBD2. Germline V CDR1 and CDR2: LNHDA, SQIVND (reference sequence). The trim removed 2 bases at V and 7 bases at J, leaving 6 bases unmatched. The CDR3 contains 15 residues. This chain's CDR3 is CASSITGTRSGELFF. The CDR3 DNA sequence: TGTGCCAGTAGTATAACCGGGACTAGGAGCGGGGAGCTGTTTTTT.

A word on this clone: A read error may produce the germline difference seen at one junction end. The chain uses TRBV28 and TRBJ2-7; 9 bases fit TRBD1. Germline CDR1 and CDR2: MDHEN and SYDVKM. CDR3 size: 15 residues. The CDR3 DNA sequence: TGTGCCAGCAGTATTACGGGAAGGGACAGGGCCTTTCGGGCCTTC. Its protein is CASSITGRDRAFRAF.

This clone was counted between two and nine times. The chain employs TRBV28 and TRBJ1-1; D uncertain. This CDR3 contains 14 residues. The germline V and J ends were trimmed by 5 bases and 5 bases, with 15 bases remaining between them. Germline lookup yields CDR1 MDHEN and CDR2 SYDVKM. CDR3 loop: CASSPPWVGTEAFF. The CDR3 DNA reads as TGTGCCAGCAGTCCCCCATGGGTGGGGACTGAAGCTTTCTTT.

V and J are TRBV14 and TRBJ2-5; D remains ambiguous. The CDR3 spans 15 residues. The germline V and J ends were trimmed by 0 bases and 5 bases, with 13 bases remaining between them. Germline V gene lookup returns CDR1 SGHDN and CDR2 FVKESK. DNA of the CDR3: TGTGCCAGCAGCCAAGATCTAGGAGCCGGGGAGACCCAGTACTTC. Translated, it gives CASSQDLGAGETQYF.

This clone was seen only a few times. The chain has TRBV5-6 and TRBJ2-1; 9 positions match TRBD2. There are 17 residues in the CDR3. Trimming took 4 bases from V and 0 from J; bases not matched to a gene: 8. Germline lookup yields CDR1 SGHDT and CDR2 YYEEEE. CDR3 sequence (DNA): TGTGCCAGCAGCCAGGGACTAGCACTGAGCTCCTACAATGAGCAGTTCTTC. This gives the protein CASSQGLALSSYNEQFF.

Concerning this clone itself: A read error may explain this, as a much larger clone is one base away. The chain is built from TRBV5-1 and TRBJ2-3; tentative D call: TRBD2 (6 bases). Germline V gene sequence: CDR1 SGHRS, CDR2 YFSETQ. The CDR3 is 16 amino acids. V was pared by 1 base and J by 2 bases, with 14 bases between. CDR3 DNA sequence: TGCGCCAGCAGCTTGAAACTCAGGACTACCACAGATACGCAGTATTTT. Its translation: CASSLKLRTTTDTQYF.

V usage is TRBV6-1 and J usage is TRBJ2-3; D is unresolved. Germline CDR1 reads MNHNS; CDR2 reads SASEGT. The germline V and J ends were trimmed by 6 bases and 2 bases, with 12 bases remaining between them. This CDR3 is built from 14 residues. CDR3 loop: CASRASAHTDTQYF. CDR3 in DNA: TGTGCCAGCAGAGCTTCCGCCCACACAGATACGCAGTATTTT.

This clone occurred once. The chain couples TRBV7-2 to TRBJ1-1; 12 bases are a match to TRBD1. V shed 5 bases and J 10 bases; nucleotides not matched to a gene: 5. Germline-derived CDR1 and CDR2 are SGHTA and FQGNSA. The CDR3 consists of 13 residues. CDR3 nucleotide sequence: TGTGCCAGCAGCCCGGGACAGGGGGCTGGAGCTTTCTTT. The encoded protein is CASSPGQGAGAFF.

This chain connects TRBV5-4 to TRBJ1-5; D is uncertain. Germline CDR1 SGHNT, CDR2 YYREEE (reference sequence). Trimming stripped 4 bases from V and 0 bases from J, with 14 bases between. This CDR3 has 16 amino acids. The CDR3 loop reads CASSERRAFSNQPQHF. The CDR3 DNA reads TGTGCCAGCAGCGAACGGAGGGCGTTTAGCAATCAGCCCCAGCATTTT.

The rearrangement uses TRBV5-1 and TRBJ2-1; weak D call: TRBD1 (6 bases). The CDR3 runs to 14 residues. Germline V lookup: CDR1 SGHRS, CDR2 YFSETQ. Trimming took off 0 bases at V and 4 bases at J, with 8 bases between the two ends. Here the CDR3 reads CASSLEQGYNEQFF. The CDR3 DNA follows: TGCGCCAGCAGCTTGGAACAGGGATACAATGAGCAGTTCTTC. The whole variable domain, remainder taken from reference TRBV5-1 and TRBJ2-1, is KAGVTQTPRYLIKTRGQQVTLSCSPISGHRSVSWYQQTPGQGLQFLFEYFSETQRNKGNFPGRFSGRQFSNSRSEMNVSTLELGDSALYLCASSLEQGYNEQFFGPGTRLTVL.

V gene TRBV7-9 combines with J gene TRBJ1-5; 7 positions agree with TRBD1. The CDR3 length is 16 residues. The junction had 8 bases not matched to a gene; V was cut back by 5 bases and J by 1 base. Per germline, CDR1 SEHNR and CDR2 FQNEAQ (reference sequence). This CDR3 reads CASSPSEGASNQPQHF. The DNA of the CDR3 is TGTGCCAGCAGCCCTAGTGAGGGGGCAAGCAATCAGCCCCAGCATTTT.

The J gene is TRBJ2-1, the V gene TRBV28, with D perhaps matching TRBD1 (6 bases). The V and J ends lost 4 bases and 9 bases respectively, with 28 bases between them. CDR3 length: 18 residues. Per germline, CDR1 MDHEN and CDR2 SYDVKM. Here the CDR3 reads CASSWITLRDTGVCEQFF. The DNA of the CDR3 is TGTGCCAGCAGTTGGATTACTCTCCGGGACACGGGCGTCTGTGAGCAGTTCTTC.